This T cell receptor (beta chain) was documented in a study of regulatory T cells in long-lasting Graves disease. The CDR3 has 14 residues. The germline gives CDR1 KGHSH, CDR2 LQKENI. Between the trimmed V and J ends, which lost 2 bases and 0 bases, there was a span of 7 bases. The time point: newly diagnosed GD, antithyroid drugs for less than 3 months. PBMCs were the source of the RNA used for TCR sequencing. Through Arm-PCR of CDR3 regions and iRepertoire HTBI primers, TCR beta libraries were built. How the authors handled the data: From all samples, identification returned some 15 TRBJ and 60 or so TRBV segments. TCRdb fed the multiplex PCR reads into MiXCR, producing one record per CDR3 protein. These V and J calls derive from TCRdb rather than the authors' analysis. The sample shows 450,000 to 700,000 distinct CDR3 sequences, around an eighth of them seen only once. A further study also used this sample, focusing on T cells in Graves' hyperthyroidism and ophthalmopathy.

The sequence came from a man younger than 45 with Graves disease. The gene calls are TRBV18 and TRBJ1-1; D remains unclear. The starting material was peripheral blood mononuclear cells (PBMCs), obtained at new diagnosis, from a patient treated with antithyroid drugs. The CDR3 loop reads CASSPGPVNTEAFF. The CDR3 bases are TGTGCCAGCTCACCAGGACCGGTGAACACTGAAGCTTTCTTT.